A selection of T cell receptor beta chains follows, all from one sample in a study of cytomegalovirus exposure and HLA in healthy donors. Sequencing was performed with immunoSEQ multiplex PCR; in TCRdb, only in-frame clones are kept and a portion is missing. This table holds 200,000 to 250,000 clones. Material: PBMCs. Receptors were obtained from a girl under 10 years old in good health and CMV-seropositive. The CDR3 runs from the conserved cysteine through the conserved F or W. The D gene is left open where the match is weak.

V gene	D gene	J gene	CDR3 DNA	CDR3 protein
TRBV28	NA	TRBJ1-5	TGTGCCACCAGGACACCCAGACCGTCGGGCAATCAGCCCCAGCATTTT	CATRTPRPSGNQPQHF
TRBV7-6	NA	TRBJ1-1	TGTGCCAGCAGCTCCGCAGATACGAACACTGAAGCTTTCTTT	CASSSADTNTEAFF
TRBV11-2	TRBD1	TRBJ1-1	TGTGCCAGCAGCTTAACGTCACCGGGACAGACCGCAATGAACACTGAAGCTTTCTTT	CASSLTSPGQTAMNTEAFF
TRBV25-1	TRBD2	TRBJ2-7	TGTGCCAGCAGTGGGCTAACTAGCGGGAGAGGGCCCTACGAGCAGTACTTC	CASSGLTSGRGPYEQYF
TRBV5-7	NA	TRBJ1-4	TGTGCCAGCAGCTCCCGCAGGGGTATAGGGGCAACTAATGAAAAACTGTTTTTT	CASSSRRGIGATNEKLFF
TRBV10-2	TRBD2	TRBJ2-7	TGCGCCAGCAGCTCAGGACTAGCTTCCTACGAGCAGTACTTC	CASSSGLASYEQYF
TRBV29-1	TRBD2	TRBJ2-1	TGCAGCTGCGGGGGGGACAATGAGCAGTTCTTC	CSCGGDNEQFF
TRBV5-1	TRBD1	TRBJ1-1	TGCGCCAGCAGCCAAGACAGGGCACTGAACACTGAAGCTTTCTTT	CASSQDRALNTEAFF
TRBV28	NA	TRBJ2-7	TGTGCCAGCAGTCGAGAGGTCCCCTACGAGCAGTACTTC	CASSREVPYEQYF
TRBV5-4	NA	TRBJ1-4	TGTGCCAGCAGCCAAGGACTAAATGAAAAACTGTTTTTT	CASSQGLNEKLFF
TRBV7-9	NA	TRBJ1-1	TGTGCCAGCAGCCACGGGAGGGGTGAAGCTTTCTTT	CASSHGRGEAFF
TRBV25-1	NA	TRBJ1-2	TGTGCCAGCAGTGAATGGGCCGCTTATGGCTACACCTTC	CASSEWAAYGYTF
TRBV5-4	TRBD2	TRBJ2-1	TGTGCCAGCAGCCCGGTGACTAGCGGGAGCGGGGAGCAGTTCTTC	CASSPVTSGSGEQFF
TRBV28	NA	TRBJ2-5	TGTGCCAGCAGTCCTAGTTGGGGGGAGGAGACCCAGTACTTC	CASSPSWGEETQYF
TRBV19	NA	TRBJ2-3	TGTGCCAGTAGTATGGGAGTCCCCACAGATACGCAGTATTTT	CASSMGVPTDTQYF
TRBV5-1	TRBD2	TRBJ2-1	TGCGCCAGCAGCTTGGCCGGGAGCGGGAGAGGGTCCTACAATGAGCAGTTCTTC	CASSLAGSGRGSYNEQFF
TRBV10-3	NA	TRBJ2-3	TGTGCCATCAGTGGCGCGGGCACAGATACGCAGTATTTT	CAISGAGTDTQYF
TRBV5-1	NA	TRBJ1-1	TGCGCCAGCAGCCGTTGGGGGCAGGCGAACACTGAAGCTTTCTTT	CASSRWGQANTEAFF
TRBV7-3	NA	TRBJ2-2	TGTGCCAGCAGCTTACGAGGGAACACCGGGGAGCTGTTTTTT	CASSLRGNTGELFF
TRBV25-1	NA	TRBJ2-3	TGTGCCAGCAGTGTCACGGTCAACGACTTAATTAGCACAGATACGCAGTATTTT	CASSVTVNDLISTDTQYF
TRBV27	NA	TRBJ1-2	TGTGCCAGCAGTGAGGGAGGGTATGGTGGCTACACCTTC	CASSEGGYGGYTF
TRBV28	NA	TRBJ2-3	TGTGCCAGCAGTTTCCTAGCCCCAGATACGCAGTATTTT	CASSFLAPDTQYF
TRBV27	NA	TRBJ2-3	TGTGCCAGCAGTAACTTTGTCACAGATACGCAGTATTTT	CASSNFVTDTQYF
TRBV7-6	NA	TRBJ2-7	TGTGCCAGCAGTATCAGCGGGCCTTACGAGCAGTACTTC	CASSISGPYEQYF
TRBV28	NA	TRBJ1-4	TGTGCCAGCAGTTCCGACTGGACAGACCAAACTAATGAAAAACTGTTTTTT	CASSSDWTDQTNEKLFF
TRBV6-5	NA	TRBJ1-2	TGTGCCAGCAGGTCCCGGGTAGAGGATGGCTACACCTTC	CASRSRVEDGYTF
TRBV7-2	TRBD2	TRBJ2-1	TGTGCCAGCAGCTCCTACGGGACTAGCGGGAGGAATGAGCAGTTCTTC	CASSSYGTSGRNEQFF
TRBV28	TRBD1	TRBJ1-1	TGTGCCAGCAGTCGCCTCGGGACAGGGGGCACTGAAGCTTTCTTT	CASSRLGTGGTEAFF
TRBV27	TRBD2	TRBJ2-7	TGTGCCAGCAGACCACTCAATAGCGGGAGGCGCTACGAGCAGTACTTC	CASRPLNSGRRYEQYF
TRBV28	TRBD2	TRBJ2-7	TGTGCCAGCAGTTTTGTGGGGGGGATTTCCTACGAGCAGTACTTC	CASSFVGGISYEQYF
TRBV11-2	TRBD2	TRBJ2-2	TGTGCCAGCCGGCCGGGGCTAGCGGGCACCGGGGAGCTGTTTTTT	CASRPGLAGTGELFF
TRBV27	NA	TRBJ2-7	TGTGCCAGCAGTTCCTTTAACCCGTACGAGCAGTACTTC	CASSSFNPYEQYF
TRBV4-1	TRBD1	TRBJ1-1	TGCGCCAGCAGCCAAGGGGACAGGATGAGGTCCACTGAAGCTTTCTTT	CASSQGDRMRSTEAFF
TRBV28	NA	TRBJ1-2	TGTGCCAGCAGCTCGAACTATGGCTACACCTTC	CASSSNYGYTF
TRBV28	TRBD1	TRBJ2-1	TGTGCCAGCAGTTCTCGGGACAGGAATGAGCAGTTCTTC	CASSSRDRNEQFF
TRBV4-1	TRBD2	TRBJ2-3	TGCGCCAGCAGCCGAGGGACTAGCGGTAGCACAGATACGCAGTATTTT	CASSRGTSGSTDTQYF
TRBV28	TRBD2	TRBJ2-7	TGTGCCAGCAGTCCAACGGGGGGGGTATTTTACGAGCAGTACTTC	CASSPTGGVFYEQYF
TRBV5-1	TRBD1	TRBJ1-4	TGCGCCAGCAGCCTGACAGGGCAATTTGAAAAACTGTTTTTT	CASSLTGQFEKLFF
TRBV7-2	NA	TRBJ1-2	TGTGCCAGCAGCTTAGTGACGACAAATAGGAATGGCTACACCTTC	CASSLVTTNRNGYTF
TRBV13	NA	TRBJ2-4	TGTGCCAGCAGCTCCCAAACTCGTGCCATCCAGTACTTC	CASSSQTRAIQYF
TRBV4-1	NA	TRBJ2-7	TGCGCCAGCAGCCATCCGCCCGGGGGCGAGCAGTACTTC	CASSHPPGGEQYF
TRBV29-1	TRBD1	TRBJ1-1	TGCAGCGTTGCGAGGGACAGCTCCACTGAAGCTTTCTTT	CSVARDSSTEAFF
TRBV7-9	TRBD1	TRBJ2-1	TGTGCCAGCAGTAGAGTTACAGGGGGCGAGAACAATGAGCAGTTCTTC	CASSRVTGGENNEQFF
TRBV5-1	NA	TRBJ1-2	TGCGCCAGCAGTGACAGGTCTAACTATGGCTACACCTTC	CASSDRSNYGYTF
TRBV18	TRBD1	TRBJ2-2	TGTGCCAGCTCACCACTCGGGTCTAGGGGGCGCACCGGGGAGCTGTTTTTT	CASSPLGSRGRTGELFF
TRBV29-1	TRBD2	TRBJ2-3	TGCAGCGTTAACCGACTAGCCTCAAGCACAGATACGCAGTATTTT	CSVNRLASSTDTQYF
TRBV5-5	NA	TRBJ2-5	TGTGCCAGCAGCTTGGCGGAGACCCAGTACTTC	CASSLAETQYF
TRBV5-1	NA	TRBJ2-1	TGCGCCAGCAGCTTGACCTTCAGCTCCTACAATGAGCAGTTCTTC	CASSLTFSSYNEQFF
TRBV27	NA	TRBJ1-5	TGTGCCAGCAGGCCCACGGGGGTTCAGCCCCAGCATTTT	CASRPTGVQPQHF